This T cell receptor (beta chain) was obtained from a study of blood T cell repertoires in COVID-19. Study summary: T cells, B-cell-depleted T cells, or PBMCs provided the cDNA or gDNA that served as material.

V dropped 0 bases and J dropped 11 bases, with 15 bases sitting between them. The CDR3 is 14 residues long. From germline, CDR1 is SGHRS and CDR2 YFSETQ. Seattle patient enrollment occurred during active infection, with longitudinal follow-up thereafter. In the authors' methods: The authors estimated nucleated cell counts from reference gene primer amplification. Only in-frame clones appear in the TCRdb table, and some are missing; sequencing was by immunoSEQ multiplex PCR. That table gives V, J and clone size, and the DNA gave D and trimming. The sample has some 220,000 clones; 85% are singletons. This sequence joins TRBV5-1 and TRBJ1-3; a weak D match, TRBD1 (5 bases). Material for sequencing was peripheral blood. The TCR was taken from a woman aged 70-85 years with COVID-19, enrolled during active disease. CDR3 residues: CASSLAWQGSAIYF. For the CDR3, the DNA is TGCGCCAGCAGCTTGGCCTGGCAGGGCAGTGCCATATATTTT.